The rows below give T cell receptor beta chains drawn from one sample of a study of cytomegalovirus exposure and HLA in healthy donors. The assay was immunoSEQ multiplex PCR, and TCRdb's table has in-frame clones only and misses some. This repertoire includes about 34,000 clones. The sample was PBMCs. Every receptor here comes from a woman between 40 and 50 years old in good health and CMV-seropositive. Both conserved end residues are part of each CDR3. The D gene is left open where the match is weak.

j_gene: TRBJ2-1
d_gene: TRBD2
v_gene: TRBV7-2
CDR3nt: TGTGCCAGCAGCTTAGCGGTCATGGCGGGAGCCTTGGATGAGCAGTTCTTC
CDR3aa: CASSLAVMAGALDEQFF

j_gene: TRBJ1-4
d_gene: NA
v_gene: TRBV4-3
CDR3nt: TGCGCCAGCAGCCAAGTTGGGGGGGCTAATGAAAAACTGTTTTTT
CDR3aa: CASSQVGGANEKLFF

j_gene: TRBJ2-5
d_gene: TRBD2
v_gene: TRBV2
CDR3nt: TGTGCCAGCGCGGGGGGGACGAAAGAGACCCAGTACTTC
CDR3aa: CASAGGTKETQYF

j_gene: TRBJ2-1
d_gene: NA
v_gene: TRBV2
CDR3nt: TGTGCCAGCAGGCTAGGACAAGCCCCTTACAATGAGCAGTTCTTC
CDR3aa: CASRLGQAPYNEQFF

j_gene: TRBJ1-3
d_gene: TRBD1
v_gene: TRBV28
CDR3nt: TGTGCCAGCAGCTCCGGACAGGTCTCTGGAAACACCATATATTTT
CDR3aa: CASSSGQVSGNTIYF

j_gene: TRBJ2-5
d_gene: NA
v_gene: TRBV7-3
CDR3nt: TGTGCCAGCAGCTTGACTTTTAAAGAGACCCAGTACTTC
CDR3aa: CASSLTFKETQYF

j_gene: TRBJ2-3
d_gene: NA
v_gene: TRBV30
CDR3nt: TGTGCCGGACGGGGAAAGGCGACAGATACGCAGTATTTT
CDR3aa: CAGRGKATDTQYF

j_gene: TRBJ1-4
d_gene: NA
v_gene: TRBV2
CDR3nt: TGTGCCAGCTCCCTGCCAAGGGGATCAGGTGAAAAACTGTTTTTT
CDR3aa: CASSLPRGSGEKLFF

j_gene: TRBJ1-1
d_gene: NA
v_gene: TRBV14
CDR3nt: TGTGCCAGCAGCCAAATTTCCAGGGGGAACACTGAAGCTTTCTTT
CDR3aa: CASSQISRGNTEAFF

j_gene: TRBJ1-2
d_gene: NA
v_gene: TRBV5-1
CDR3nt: TGCGCCAGCAGCCCCGTTACGTCAGGGTTTAATGGCTACACCTTC
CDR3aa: CASSPVTSGFNGYTF

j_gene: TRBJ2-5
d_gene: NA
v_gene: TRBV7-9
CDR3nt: TGTGCCAGCAGCTTAGCGGCGGGGATGCAAGAGACCCAGTACTTC
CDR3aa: CASSLAAGMQETQYF

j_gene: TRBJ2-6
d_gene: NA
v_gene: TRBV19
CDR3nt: TGTGCCAGTAGTATAGCGCAACTCTCTGGGGCCAACGTCCTGACTTTC
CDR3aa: CASSIAQLSGANVLTF

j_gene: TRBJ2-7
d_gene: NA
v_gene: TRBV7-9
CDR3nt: TGTGCCAGCAGCCCCCCTGGAGGGGGGGACGTCTACGAGCAGTACTTC
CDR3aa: CASSPPGGGDVYEQYF

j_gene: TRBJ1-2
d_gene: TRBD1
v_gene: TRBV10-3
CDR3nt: TGTGCCATCAGTGCCGACAGGGATTATGGCTACACCTTC
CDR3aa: CAISADRDYGYTF